This TCR beta chain originates from a study of cytomegalovirus exposure and HLA in healthy donors. PCR amplification relied on 60 Vbeta primers (plus 13 Jbeta primers). Clones were read by immunoSEQ multiplex PCR, and TCRdb kept only the in-frame ones, dropping some. The table includes approximately 54,000 clones, roughly 84% detected once. Sequencing was performed on PBMCs. The sequence derives from a woman between 18 and 29 years old in good health and CMV-seronegative.

Here the CDR3 reads CAWSVLGQGEKLFF. As DNA, the CDR3 is TGTGCCTGGAGTGTATTAGGACAGGGCGAAAAACTGTTTTTT. The chain is built from TRBV30 and TRBJ1-4, with 8 bases lining up with TRBD1. V lost 0 bases, J lost 8 bases, and 5 bases stayed unmatched. The CDR3 runs to 14 residues. Germline CDR1 reads GTSNPN; CDR2 reads SVGIG (reference sequence).